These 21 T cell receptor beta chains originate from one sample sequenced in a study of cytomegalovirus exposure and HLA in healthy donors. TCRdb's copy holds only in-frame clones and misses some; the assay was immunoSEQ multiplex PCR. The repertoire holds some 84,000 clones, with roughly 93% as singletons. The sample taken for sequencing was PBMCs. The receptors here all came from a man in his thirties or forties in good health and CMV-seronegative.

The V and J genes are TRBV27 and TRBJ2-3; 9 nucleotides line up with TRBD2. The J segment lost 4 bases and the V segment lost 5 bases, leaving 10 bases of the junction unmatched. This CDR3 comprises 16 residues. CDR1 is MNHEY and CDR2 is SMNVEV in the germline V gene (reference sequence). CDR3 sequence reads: CASSGVAGEFADTQYF. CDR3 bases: TGTGCCAGCAGTGGGGTAGCGGGAGAGTTCGCAGATACGCAGTATTTT.

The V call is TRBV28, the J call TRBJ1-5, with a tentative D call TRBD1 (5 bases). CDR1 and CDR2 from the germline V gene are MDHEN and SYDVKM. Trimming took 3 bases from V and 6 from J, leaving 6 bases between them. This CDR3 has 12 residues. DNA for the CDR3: TGTGCCAGCAGTTTGACAGCTCAGCCCCAGCATTTT. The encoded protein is CASSLTAQPQHF.

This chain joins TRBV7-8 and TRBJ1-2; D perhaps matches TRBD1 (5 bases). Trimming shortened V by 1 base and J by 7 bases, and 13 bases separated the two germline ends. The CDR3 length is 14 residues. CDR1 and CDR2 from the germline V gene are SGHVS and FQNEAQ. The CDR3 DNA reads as TGTGCCAGCAGCTTAGGGGGCGGAGGGCCTGGCTACACCTTC. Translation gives CASSLGGGGPGYTF.

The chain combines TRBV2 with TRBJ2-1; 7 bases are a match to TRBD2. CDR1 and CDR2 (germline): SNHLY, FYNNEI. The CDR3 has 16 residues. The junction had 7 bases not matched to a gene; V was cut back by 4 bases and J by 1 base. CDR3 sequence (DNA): TGTGCCAGCAGTGTTTTGGCGGGGGTATCCTACAATGAGCAGTTCTTC. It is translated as CASSVLAGVSYNEQFF.

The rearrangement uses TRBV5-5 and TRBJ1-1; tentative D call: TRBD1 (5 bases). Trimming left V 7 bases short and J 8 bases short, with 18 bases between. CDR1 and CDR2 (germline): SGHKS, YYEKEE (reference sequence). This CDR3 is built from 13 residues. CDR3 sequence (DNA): TGTGCCAGCGGTAAGGTTTTAGGACAAGAAGCTTTCTTT. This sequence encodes CASGKVLGQEAFF. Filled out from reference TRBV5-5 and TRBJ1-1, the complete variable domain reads DAGVTQSPTHLIKTRGQQVTLRCSPISGHKSVSWYQQVLGQGPQFIFQYYEKEERGRGNFPDRFSARQFPNYSSELNVNALLLGDSALYLCASGKVLGQEAFFGQGTRLTVV.

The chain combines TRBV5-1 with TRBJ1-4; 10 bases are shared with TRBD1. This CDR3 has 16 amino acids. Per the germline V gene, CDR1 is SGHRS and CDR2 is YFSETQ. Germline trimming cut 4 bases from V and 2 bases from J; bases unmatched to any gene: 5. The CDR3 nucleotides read TGCGCCAGCAGCCAAGACAGGGGGCGTACTAATGAAAAACTGTTTTTT. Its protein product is CASSQDRGRTNEKLFF.

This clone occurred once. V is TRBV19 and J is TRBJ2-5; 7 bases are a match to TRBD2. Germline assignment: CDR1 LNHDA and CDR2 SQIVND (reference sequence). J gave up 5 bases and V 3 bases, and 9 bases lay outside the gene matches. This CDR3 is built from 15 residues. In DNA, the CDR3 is TGTGCCAGTAGTATCGGAGCGGGGATCAGTGAGACCCAGTACTTC. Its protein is CASSIGAGISETQYF.

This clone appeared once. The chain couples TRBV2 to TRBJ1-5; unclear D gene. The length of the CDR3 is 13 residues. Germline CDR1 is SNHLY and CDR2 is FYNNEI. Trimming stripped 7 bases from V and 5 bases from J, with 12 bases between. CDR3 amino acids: CASMPVGDQPQHF. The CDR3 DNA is TGTGCCAGCATGCCAGTCGGGGATCAGCCCCAGCATTTT.

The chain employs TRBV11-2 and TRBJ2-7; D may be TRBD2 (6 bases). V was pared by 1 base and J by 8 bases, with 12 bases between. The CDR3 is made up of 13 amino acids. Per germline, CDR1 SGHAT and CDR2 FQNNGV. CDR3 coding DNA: TGTGCCAGCAGCTTAGGTGGAGGGGCTCAGCAGTACTTC. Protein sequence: CASSLGGGAQQYF.

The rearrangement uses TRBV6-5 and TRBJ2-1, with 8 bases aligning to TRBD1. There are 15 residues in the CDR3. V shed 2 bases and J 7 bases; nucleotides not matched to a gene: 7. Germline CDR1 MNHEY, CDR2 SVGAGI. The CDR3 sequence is CASSYAGGLANEQFF. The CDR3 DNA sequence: TGTGCCAGCAGTTACGCAGGGGGCCTCGCGAATGAGCAGTTCTTC.

For the CDR3, the DNA is TGTGCCGTCAGGGGGAGAACTAATGAAAAACTGTTTTTT. It codes for CAVRGRTNEKLFF. The J gene is TRBJ1-4, the V gene TRBV19, with 7 positions matching TRBD1. Germline values: CDR1 LNHDA, CDR2 SQIVND (reference sequence). The CDR3 consists of 13 residues. The junction had 4 bases not matched to a gene; V was cut back by 11 bases and J by 1 base.

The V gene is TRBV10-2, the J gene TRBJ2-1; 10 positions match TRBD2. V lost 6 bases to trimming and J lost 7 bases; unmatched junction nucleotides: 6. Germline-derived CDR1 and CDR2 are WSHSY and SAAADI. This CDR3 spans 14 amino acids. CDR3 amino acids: CASRESGGGNEQFF. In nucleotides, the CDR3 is TGCGCCAGCAGGGAAAGCGGGGGGGGGAATGAGCAGTTCTTC.

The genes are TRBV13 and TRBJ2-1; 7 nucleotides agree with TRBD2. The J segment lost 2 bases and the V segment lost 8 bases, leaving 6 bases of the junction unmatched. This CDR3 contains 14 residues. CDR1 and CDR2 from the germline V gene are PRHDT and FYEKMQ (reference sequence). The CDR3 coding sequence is TGTGCCAGCTACTCGCGGGGGACCTACAATGAGCAGTTCTTC. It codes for CASYSRGTYNEQFF.

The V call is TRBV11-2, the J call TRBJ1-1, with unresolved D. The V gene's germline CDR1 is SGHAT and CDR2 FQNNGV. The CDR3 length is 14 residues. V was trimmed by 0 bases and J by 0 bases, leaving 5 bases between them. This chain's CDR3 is CASSLDHLNTEAFF. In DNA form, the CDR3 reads TGTGCCAGCAGCTTAGACCATTTGAACACTGAAGCTTTCTTT. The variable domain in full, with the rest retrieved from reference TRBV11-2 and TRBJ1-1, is EAGVAQSPRYKIIEKRQSVAFWCNPISGHATLYWYQQILGQGPKLLIQFQNNGVVDDSQLPKDRFSAERLKGVDSTLKIQPAKLEDSAVYLCASSLDHLNTEAFFGQGTRLTVV.

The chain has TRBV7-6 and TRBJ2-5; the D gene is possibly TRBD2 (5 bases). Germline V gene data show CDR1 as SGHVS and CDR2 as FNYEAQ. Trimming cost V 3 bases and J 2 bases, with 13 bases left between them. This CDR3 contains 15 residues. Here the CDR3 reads CASSFNSGSQETQYF. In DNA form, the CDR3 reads TGTGCCAGCAGCTTCAACTCGGGGAGTCAAGAGACCCAGTACTTC.

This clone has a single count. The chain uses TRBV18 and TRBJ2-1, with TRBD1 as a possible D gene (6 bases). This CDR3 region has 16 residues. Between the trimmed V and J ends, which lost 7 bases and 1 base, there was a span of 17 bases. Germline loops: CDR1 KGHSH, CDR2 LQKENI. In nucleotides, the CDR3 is TGTGCCAGCTTCACATCGGGTAGGGGGTCCTACAATGAGCAGTTCTTC. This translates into CASFTSGRGSYNEQFF. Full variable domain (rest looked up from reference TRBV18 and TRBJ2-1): NAGVMQNPRHLVRRRGQEARLRCSPMKGHSHVYWYRQLPEEGLKFMVYLQKENIIDESGMPKERFSAEFPKEGPSILRIQQVVRGDSAAYFCASFTSGRGSYNEQFFGPGTRLTVL.

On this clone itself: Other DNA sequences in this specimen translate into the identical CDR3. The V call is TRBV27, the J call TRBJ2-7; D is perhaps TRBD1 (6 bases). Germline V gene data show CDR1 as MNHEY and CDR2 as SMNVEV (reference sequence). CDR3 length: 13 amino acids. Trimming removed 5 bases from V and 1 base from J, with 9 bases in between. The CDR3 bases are TGTGCCAGCAGTCCTGGACAGTCCTACGAGCAGTACTTC. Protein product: CASSPGQSYEQYF.

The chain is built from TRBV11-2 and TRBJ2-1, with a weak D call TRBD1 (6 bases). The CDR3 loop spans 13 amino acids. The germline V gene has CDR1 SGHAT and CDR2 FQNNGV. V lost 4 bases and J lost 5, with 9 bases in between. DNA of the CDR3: TGTGCCAGCAGCTACAACAGGGACAATGAGCAGTTCTTC. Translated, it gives CASSYNRDNEQFF.

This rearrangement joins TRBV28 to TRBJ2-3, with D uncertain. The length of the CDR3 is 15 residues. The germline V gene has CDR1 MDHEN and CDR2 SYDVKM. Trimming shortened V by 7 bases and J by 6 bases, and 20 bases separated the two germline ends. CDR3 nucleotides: TGTGCCAGCACCCGCGGTTACTCCCGAGTGGATACGCAGTATTTT. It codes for CASTRGYSRVDTQYF.

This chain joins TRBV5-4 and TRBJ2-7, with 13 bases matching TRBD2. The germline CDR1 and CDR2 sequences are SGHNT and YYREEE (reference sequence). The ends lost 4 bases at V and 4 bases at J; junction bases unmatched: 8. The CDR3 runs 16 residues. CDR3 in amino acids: CASSQDSTSGGYEQYF. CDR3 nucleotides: TGTGCCAGCAGCCAAGATTCGACTAGCGGGGGGTACGAGCAGTACTTC.

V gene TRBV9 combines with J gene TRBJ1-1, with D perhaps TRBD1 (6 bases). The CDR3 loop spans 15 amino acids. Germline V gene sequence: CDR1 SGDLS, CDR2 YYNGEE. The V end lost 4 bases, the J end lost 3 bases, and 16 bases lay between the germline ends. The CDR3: CASSPGDTSDTEAFF. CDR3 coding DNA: TGTGCCAGCAGCCCCGGGGACACTTCGGACACTGAAGCTTTCTTT.